This T cell receptor (beta chain) emerged from a study of multiple sclerosis patients with progressive multifocal leukoencephalopathy. Trimming shortened V by 0 bases and J by 2 bases, and 13 bases separated the two germline ends. This CDR3 region has 16 residues. Germline V lookup: CDR1 LGHNA, CDR2 YNFKEQ. Indicated time point: before natalizumab initiation. This clone has a single count. As yet, its antigen is unknown. Findings of the study overall: At PML onset, no shared TRBV or TRBJ gene usage was seen. Less diverse TRB repertoires were suggested in most PML patients.

Sequencing was at survey level. Every PCR reaction included synthetic inline CDR3 controls for all V-J pairings. Sequencing was performed with immunoSEQ multiplex PCR; in TCRdb, only in-frame clones are kept and a portion is missing. The sample has about 32,000 clones; approximately 92% are singletons. Material for sequencing was PBMCs. This TCR was sampled from a man aged 25-45 years with multiple sclerosis. The chain has TRBV4-2 and TRBJ1-2; D perhaps matches TRBD1 (6 bases). CDR3 sequence (DNA): TGTGCCAGCAGCCAAGACTCGGGACATATAAACTATGGCTACACCTTC. Protein product: CASSQDSGHINYGYTF.